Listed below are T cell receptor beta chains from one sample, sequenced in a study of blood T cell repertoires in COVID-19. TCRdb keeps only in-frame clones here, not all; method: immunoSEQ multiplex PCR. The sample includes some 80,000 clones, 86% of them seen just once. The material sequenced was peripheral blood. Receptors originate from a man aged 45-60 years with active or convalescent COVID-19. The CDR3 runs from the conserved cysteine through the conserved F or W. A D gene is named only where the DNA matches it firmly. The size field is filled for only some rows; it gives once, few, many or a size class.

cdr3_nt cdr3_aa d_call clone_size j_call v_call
TGCGCCAGCAGCCAAGATGGGGAGGGACCTCAGCCCCAGCATTTT CASSQDGEGPQPQHF NA NA TRBJ1-5 TRBV4-3
TGTGCCAGCAGCCAATACCAGGATGAAAAACTGTTTTTT CASSQYQDEKLFF NA NA TRBJ1-4 TRBV13
TGTGCCAGTCGGGACAGGGGGCCAAATCAGCCCCAGCATTTT CASRDRGPNQPQHF TRBD1 NA TRBJ1-5 TRBV19
TGTGCCTGGAGTGTAGCCCGCTACGAGCAGTACTTC CAWSVARYEQYF NA NA TRBJ2-7 TRBV30
TGTGCCACCAGCACCCGACAGGGGGGTATAGGGAATGAGCAGTTCTTC CATSTRQGGIGNEQFF TRBD1 NA TRBJ2-1 TRBV15
TGTGCCAGCAGCATCGGACAGGGGAACACCGGGGAGCTGTTTTTT CASSIGQGNTGELFF TRBD1 NA TRBJ2-2 TRBV11-3
TGTGCCAGCAGCTCAACAGGGTCCGAGCAGTACTTC CASSSTGSEQYF NA few TRBJ2-7 TRBV7-9
TGTGCCAGCAGCTTAAATACAGGGGGCCTGGACACCGGGGAGCTGTTTTTT CASSLNTGGLDTGELFF TRBD1 NA TRBJ2-2 TRBV7-8
TGTGCCAGCAGCCCCTGGCCGTTGTCTAGCGGGAACCAAGAGACCCAGTACTTC CASSPWPLSSGNQETQYF TRBD2 NA TRBJ2-5 TRBV7-6
TGTGCCAGTTGGGACAGACTGAACACTGAAGCTTTCTTT CASWDRLNTEAFF TRBD1 few TRBJ1-1 TRBV12-3/TRBV12-4
TGTGCCAGCAGCGTATCGGGACTAGCGGGGGGCACAGATACGCAGTATTTT CASSVSGLAGGTDTQYF TRBD2 once TRBJ2-3 TRBV9
TGTGCCAGCAGCCCGCGGGGGGGACGGACAGATACGCAGTATTTT CASSPRGGRTDTQYF TRBD2 NA TRBJ2-3 TRBV7-9
TGTGCCATCAGTGAGTCGAGGGGGAACAATCAGCCCCAGCATTTT CAISESRGNNQPQHF NA NA TRBJ1-5 TRBV10-3